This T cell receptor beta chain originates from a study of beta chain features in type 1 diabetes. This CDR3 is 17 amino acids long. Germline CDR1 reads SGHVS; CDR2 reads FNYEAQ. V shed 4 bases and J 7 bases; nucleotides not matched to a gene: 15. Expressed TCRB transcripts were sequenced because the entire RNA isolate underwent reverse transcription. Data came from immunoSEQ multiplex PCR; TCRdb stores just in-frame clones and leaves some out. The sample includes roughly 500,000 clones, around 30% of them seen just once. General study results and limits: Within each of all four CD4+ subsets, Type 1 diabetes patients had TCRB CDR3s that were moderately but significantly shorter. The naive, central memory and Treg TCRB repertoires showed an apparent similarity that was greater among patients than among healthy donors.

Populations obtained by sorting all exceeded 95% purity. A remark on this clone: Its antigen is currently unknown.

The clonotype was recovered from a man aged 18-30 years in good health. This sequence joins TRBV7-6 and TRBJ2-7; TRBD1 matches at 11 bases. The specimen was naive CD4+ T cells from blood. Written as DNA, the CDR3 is TGTGCCAGCAGCTCACCCTGGAGAGGACAGGGGGCGCGAGAGCAGTACTTC. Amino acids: CASSSPWRGQGAREQYF.